This T cell receptor (beta chain) is drawn from a study of T cell responses to AZD1222 COVID-19 vaccine. Whole-study findings and limits: Vaccine-associated CD4 TCRs ranged over spike, dominating at 160-218 and 743-854.

Assay used: immunoSEQ multiplex PCR; TCRdb lists only in-frame clones, some missing. Counted here are 100,000 to 150,000 clones, 85% to 95% occurring once; the ten biggest clones make up around 1.6%. This clone has a handful of counts. Its antigen remains unidentified. From germline, CDR1 is MNHEY and CDR2 SVGEGT. The V end lost 4 bases, the J end lost 8 bases, and 14 bases lay between the germline ends. The CDR3 is 13 residues long. V is TRBV6-2 or TRBV6-3 and J is TRBJ1-2; no firm D call. The source is an adult in good health. The sequencing here drew on peripheral blood, taken on day 0 of AZD1222 vaccination. As DNA, the CDR3 is TGTGCCAGCAGTTTCCTGCCCAGGAGGGGCTACACCTTC. Its translation: CASSFLPRRGYTF.